The 32 T cell receptor beta chains below were found in one sample sequenced in a study of blood T cell repertoires in COVID-19. Produced via immunoSEQ multiplex PCR; TCRdb's table is partial and in-frame only. The repertoire holds roughly 250,000 clones, with around four fifths as singletons. The sequencing input was peripheral blood. The receptors come from a middle-aged woman with active or convalescent COVID-19.

The chain is built from TRBV11-2 and TRBJ1-1, with D possibly matching TRBD1 (5 bases). There are 13 residues in the CDR3. The V gene's germline CDR1 is SGHAT and CDR2 FQNNGV. The V end was cut by 3 bases, the J end by 8 bases, with 13 bases between. CDR3 DNA sequence: TGTGCCAGCAGCTTGTTAAGGGGCAAAGAAGCTTTCTTT. It encodes CASSLLRGKEAFF. Using reference TRBV11-2 and TRBJ1-1 for the parts outside the CDR3, the full variable domain is EAGVAQSPRYKIIEKRQSVAFWCNPISGHATLYWYQQILGQGPKLLIQFQNNGVVDDSQLPKDRFSAERLKGVDSTLKIQPAKLEDSAVYLCASSLLRGKEAFFGQGTRLTVV.

J is TRBJ2-1 and V is TRBV5-5; 11 positions match TRBD1. CDR1 is SGHKS and CDR2 is YYEKEE in the germline V gene (reference sequence). This CDR3 region has 15 residues. V lost 1 base, J lost 7 bases, and 4 bases stayed unmatched. The CDR3 sequence is CASSLWGQGGNEQFF. DNA for the CDR3: TGTGCCAGCAGCTTGTGGGGACAGGGGGGAAATGAGCAGTTCTTC.

The chain joins TRBV28 to TRBJ1-2, with D unclear. The CDR3 runs 14 residues. Looked up from germline, CDR1 is MDHEN and CDR2 is SYDVKM. Trimming removed 4 bases at V and 8 bases at J, with 17 bases between. The CDR3 region has the DNA TGTGCCAGCAGTTCCCTTGGCCAGCCCGGGGGCTACACCTTC. Amino acid sequence: CASSSLGQPGGYTF.

This sequence joins TRBV2 and TRBJ1-3; the match to TRBD1 covers 7 bases. The length of the CDR3 is 13 residues. J was trimmed by 5 bases and V by 6 bases; bases with no gene match: 4. Germline loops: CDR1 SNHLY, CDR2 FYNNEI. The CDR3 protein is CASSRDRRNTIYF. CDR3 sequence (DNA): TGTGCCAGCAGCAGGGACAGAAGAAACACCATATATTTT.

The chain combines TRBV6-1 with TRBJ1-5; no definite D call. This CDR3 region has 12 residues. From germline, CDR1 is MNHNS and CDR2 SASEGT. V lost 0 bases to trimming and J lost 6 bases, with 3 bases between them. CDR3 residues: CASSEASQPQHF. For the CDR3, the DNA is TGTGCCAGCAGTGAAGCGAGTCAGCCCCAGCATTTT.

This clone occurred once. This rearrangement joins TRBV28 to TRBJ1-2; 7 nucleotides line up with TRBD1. Germline trimming cut 1 base from V and 6 bases from J; bases unmatched to any gene: 8. Per the germline V gene, CDR1 is MDHEN and CDR2 is SYDVKM. The CDR3 covers 15 residues. The CDR3 sequence is CASSLLDDRVNGYTF. CDR3 bases: TGTGCCAGCAGTTTATTAGACGACAGGGTAAATGGCTACACCTTC.

This clone was counted a single time. The gene calls are TRBV5-6 and TRBJ2-7; TRBD1 is a possible D gene (5 bases). V lost 7 bases to trimming and J lost 6 bases, with 20 bases between them. There are 14 residues in the CDR3. Germline V gives CDR1 SGHDT, CDR2 YYEEEE. CDR3 region: CASVSWGLSLEQYV. In DNA form, the CDR3 reads TGTGCCAGCGTAAGCTGGGGCCTTAGTCTCGAGCAGTACGTC.

The genes are TRBV4-1 and TRBJ2-7, with 9 positions matching TRBD1. The CDR3 has 16 residues. Germline V CDR1 and CDR2: MGHRA, YSYEKL. Trimming took 2 bases from V and 6 from J; bases not matched to a gene: 11. CDR3 DNA: TGCGCCAGCAGCCAACCCGGGACAGGGTGCTCGGGCGAGCAGTACGTC. This codes for CASSQPGTGCSGEQYV.

This clone was observed a few times. The chain uses TRBV28 and TRBJ2-7, with a weak D call TRBD1 (7 bases). V was clipped by 2 bases and J by 4 bases, with 12 bases between them. Germline CDR1 and CDR2: MDHEN and SYDVKM. The CDR3 contains 14 residues. CDR3 DNA: TGTGCCAGCAGTTTAAGGAGGGGGCTATACGAGCAGTACGTC. Translated: CASSLRRGLYEQYV.

The chain combines TRBV5-1 with TRBJ1-1; tentative D call: TRBD1 (5 bases). This CDR3 is 12 amino acids long. V shed 0 bases and J shed 8 bases, with 8 bases lying between them. The V gene's germline CDR1 is SGHRS and CDR2 YFSETQ. The CDR3 spells CASSLETDEAFF. In nucleotides, the CDR3 is TGCGCCAGCAGCTTGGAGACAGACGAAGCTTTCTTT. Variable domain in full (rest from reference TRBV5-1 and TRBJ1-1): KAGVTQTPRYLIKTRGQQVTLSCSPISGHRSVSWYQQTPGQGLQFLFEYFSETQRNKGNFPGRFSGRQFSNSRSEMNVSTLELGDSALYLCASSLETDEAFFGQGTRLTVV.

V usage is TRBV5-4 and J usage is TRBJ1-3, with 12 positions matching TRBD1. V lost 4 bases to trimming and J lost 4 bases; unmatched junction nucleotides: 6. Germline assignment: CDR1 SGHNT and CDR2 YYREEE (reference sequence). The CDR3 runs 16 residues. The CDR3 region has the DNA TGTGCCAGCAGCATGGGACAGGGGGCGACGGGAAACACCATATATTTT. Encoded protein: CASSMGQGATGNTIYF.

The sample holds one count of this clone. This chain uses TRBV9 with TRBJ2-6; D is uncertain. CDR3 length: 16 amino acids. V lost 4 bases and J lost 0, with 11 bases in between. The germline gives CDR1 SGDLS, CDR2 YYNGEE. The CDR3 region is CASSTRHLSGANVLTF. CDR3 nucleotides: TGTGCCAGCAGCACGCGACACCTCTCTGGGGCCAACGTCCTGACTTTC.

This clone was recorded a few times. This chain uses TRBV3-1 (or the pseudogene TRBV3-2) with TRBJ1-6; no firm D call. Germline values: CDR1 LGHDT, CDR2 YNNKEL (reference sequence). Trimming left V 4 bases short and J 6 bases short, with 7 bases between. The CDR3 has 13 residues. CDR3 nucleotide sequence: TGTGCCAGCAGCCCTGCGGCTAATTCACCCCTCCACTTT. Translating it yields CASSPAANSPLHF.

The rearrangement uses TRBV18 and TRBJ2-3; weak D call: TRBD1 (7 bases). The germline gives CDR1 KGHSH, CDR2 LQKENI. Deletions cut 6 bases from V and 3 bases from J, with 22 bases between. The CDR3 length is 17 residues. This chain's CDR3 is CASSRNNRQGGTDTQYF. The CDR3 bases are TGTGCCAGCTCGCGGAACAACAGACAGGGAGGAACAGATACGCAGTATTTT.

For the CDR3, the DNA is TGTGCCAGCAGCCAAGAGGGGACATACTACGAGCAGTACTTC. Encoded protein: CASSQEGTYYEQYF. This chain joins TRBV3-1 (or the pseudogene TRBV3-2) and TRBJ2-7; the D gene is possibly TRBD1 (6 bases). Germline V gene data show CDR1 as LGHDT and CDR2 as YNNKEL (reference sequence). This CDR3 contains 14 residues. V lost 0 bases and J lost 3, with 9 bases in between.

V is TRBV28 and J is TRBJ2-5, with D possibly TRBD2 on 5 matching bases. Germline CDR1 is MDHEN and CDR2 is SYDVKM. The CDR3 contains 16 residues. V was pared by 2 bases and J by 0 bases, with 13 bases between. The CDR3, as DNA: TGTGCCAGCAGTTTACGGCGGGCGAACAACCAAGAGACCCAGTACTTC. Protein sequence: CASSLRRANNQETQYF. The full variable domain, its missing parts supplied by reference TRBV28 and TRBJ2-5, is DVKVTQSSRYLVKRTGEKVFLECVQDMDHENMFWYRQDPGLGLRLIYFSYDVKMKEKGDIPEGYSVSREKKERFSLILESASTNQTSMYLCASSLRRANNQETQYFGPGTRLLVL.

This clone was seen a single time. The chain links TRBV19 to TRBJ1-6; the D is unclear. Trimming cost V 3 bases and J 0 bases, with 9 bases left between them. The V gene's germline CDR1 is LNHDA and CDR2 SQIVND (reference sequence). The CDR3 is made up of 16 amino acids. The CDR3 loop is CASSMNPSSYNSPLHF. The CDR3 nucleotides read TGTGCCAGTAGTATGAACCCGAGCTCCTATAATTCACCCCTCCACTTT.

The rearrangement uses TRBV15 and TRBJ1-2, with 8 bases lining up with TRBD1. The CDR3 is made up of 15 amino acids. Trimming took 5 bases from V and 3 from J; bases not matched to a gene: 8. The V gene's germline CDR1 is LNHNV and CDR2 YYDKDF (reference sequence). The CDR3 reads CATSGKTGDDYGYTF. As DNA, the CDR3 is TGTGCCACCAGCGGGAAGACAGGGGACGACTATGGCTACACCTTC.

The chain couples TRBV5-1 to TRBJ1-1; tentatively, D is TRBD1 (5 bases). Germline V gene lookup returns CDR1 SGHRS and CDR2 YFSETQ. This CDR3 has 12 amino acids. V dropped 7 bases and J dropped 6 bases, with 13 bases sitting between them. CDR3 amino acids: CASSFGGAEAFF. In DNA form, the CDR3 reads TGCGCCAGCTCGTTTGGGGGGGCTGAAGCTTTCTTT.

The chain couples TRBV10-3 to TRBJ2-4; 9 bases agree with TRBD2. The germline V gene has CDR1 ENHRY and CDR2 SYGVKD. Trimming cost V 0 bases and J 1 base; bases outside gene matches: 4. The CDR3 consists of 17 residues. CDR3 amino acids: CAISESASGTAKNIQYF. CDR3 in DNA: TGTGCCATCAGTGAGTCGGCTAGCGGGACCGCCAAAAACATTCAGTACTTC.

The chain couples TRBV2 to TRBJ1-5; D perhaps matches TRBD1 (5 bases). The ends were cut back, 5 bases at V and 9 bases at J, with 11 bases in the middle. The length of the CDR3 is 12 residues. Germline V gene data show CDR1 as SNHLY and CDR2 as FYNNEI. DNA for the CDR3: TGTGCCAGCAGTCCTCGGGGGTGGCCCCAGCATTTT. This codes for CASSPRGWPQHF.

This sequence joins TRBV12-5 and TRBJ2-5, with D perhaps TRBD1 (7 bases). Trimming shortened V by 2 bases and J by 2 bases, and 18 bases separated the two germline ends. This CDR3 has 17 residues. Looked up from germline, CDR1 is LGHNT and CDR2 is FRNRAP. The CDR3 DNA is TGTGCTAGTGGTTTGTGGGCTACACAGGGGAGGCAAGAGACCCAGTACTTC. This codes for CASGLWATQGRQETQYF.

This chain joins TRBV5-6 and TRBJ1-4, with TRBD1 as a possible D gene (6 bases). The V and J ends lost 3 bases and 8 bases respectively, with 11 bases between them. The CDR3 runs to 13 residues. The germline CDR1 and CDR2 sequences are SGHDT and YYEEEE. In DNA form, the CDR3 reads TGTGCCAGCAGCTCAGCCGGGACAGAAAAACTGTTTTTT. It is translated as CASSSAGTEKLFF.

This chain uses TRBV29-1 with TRBJ1-5; D is perhaps TRBD1 (5 bases). CDR1 SQVTM and CDR2 ANQGSEA come from the germline V gene. The CDR3 spans 12 residues. Deletions cut 7 bases from V and 3 bases from J, with 10 bases between. CDR3 amino acids: CSARGVNQPQHF. CDR3 nucleotide sequence: TGCAGCGCACGGGGGGTCAATCAGCCCCAGCATTTT. The entire variable domain, with the rest obtained from reference TRBV29-1 and TRBJ1-5, is as follows: SAVISQKPSRDICQRGTSLTIQCQVDSQVTMMFWYRQQPGQSLTLIATANQGSEATYESGFVIDKFPISRPNLTFSTLTVSNMSPEDSSIYLCSARGVNQPQHFGDGTRLSIL.

This rearrangement joins TRBV2 to TRBJ1-2; 8 positions match TRBD1. Germline lookup yields CDR1 SNHLY and CDR2 FYNNEI. This CDR3 is built from 18 residues. V lost 5 bases to trimming and J lost 1 base; unmatched junction nucleotides: 15. The CDR3 here is CASSPTLPGQGLNYGYTF. Written as DNA, the CDR3 is TGTGCCAGCAGTCCAACCCTTCCAGGACAGGGACTTAACTATGGCTACACCTTC.

The rearrangement joins TRBV5-1 to TRBJ1-1; the match to TRBD1 covers 10 bases. Germline assignment: CDR1 SGHRS and CDR2 YFSETQ. Trimming removed 2 bases from V and 4 bases from J; junction bases left unmatched: 11. CDR3 length: 17 amino acids. The DNA for the CDR3 is TGCGCCAGCAGCTTAGGGACAGGGGTAAGGTTGGGCACTGAAGCTTTCTTT. Its protein product is CASSLGTGVRLGTEAFF.

The CDR3 sequence: CAISSLAGDRREETQYF. CDR3 sequence (DNA): TGTGCCATCAGCAGCCTAGCGGGGGACCGAAGGGAAGAGACCCAGTACTTC. This rearrangement joins TRBV10-3 to TRBJ2-5; 10 bases line up with TRBD2. The CDR3 is made up of 17 amino acids. CDR1 is ENHRY and CDR2 is SYGVKD in the germline V gene. V was clipped by 6 bases and J by 3 bases; unmatched bases: 13.

This clone came up a few times. This chain connects TRBV9 to TRBJ2-2; weak D call: TRBD1 (6 bases). CDR3 length: 13 residues. V shed 3 bases and J shed 3 bases, with 6 bases lying between them. Per the germline V gene, CDR1 is SGDLS and CDR2 is YYNGEE. In DNA, the CDR3 is TGTGCCAGCAGCGCAGGGGACACCGGGGAGCTGTTTTTT. This gives the protein CASSAGDTGELFF.

J is TRBJ1-1 and V is TRBV5-1; D might be TRBD1 (5 bases). CDR1 and CDR2 from the germline V gene are SGHRS and YFSETQ. CDR3 length: 15 residues. V was clipped by 0 bases and J by 7 bases, with 16 bases between them. The DNA for the CDR3 is TGCGCCAGCAGCTTGGAGGCAGGGAATTTCGATGAAGCTTTCTTT. This codes for CASSLEAGNFDEAFF. Drawing the rest from reference TRBV5-1 and TRBJ1-1, the complete variable domain is KAGVTQTPRYLIKTRGQQVTLSCSPISGHRSVSWYQQTPGQGLQFLFEYFSETQRNKGNFPGRFSGRQFSNSRSEMNVSTLELGDSALYLCASSLEAGNFDEAFFGQGTRLTVV.

This chain connects TRBV30 to TRBJ1-5; D possibly corresponds to TRBD1 (6 bases). CDR1 is GTSNPN, CDR2 SVGIG, per germline (reference sequence). The V and J ends lost 3 bases and 0 bases respectively, with 9 bases between them. The CDR3 extends over 14 amino acids. The CDR3 here is CAWSAGVSNQPQHF. CDR3 coding DNA: TGTGCCTGGAGCGCAGGGGTTAGCAATCAGCCCCAGCATTTT.

The genes are TRBV6-1 and TRBJ1-2; D uncertain. CDR1 and CDR2 (germline): MNHNS, SASEGT. This CDR3 contains 13 residues. Trimming left V 3 bases short and J 4 bases short, with 9 bases between. CDR3 in amino acids: CASSEMYSYGYTF. CDR3 nucleotide sequence: TGTGCCAGCAGTGAGATGTACAGCTATGGCTACACCTTC.

This chain joins TRBV15 and TRBJ1-5; 9 positions agree with TRBD1. The CDR3 covers 12 residues. Per the germline V gene, CDR1 is LNHNV and CDR2 is YYDKDF (reference sequence). The trim removed 9 bases at V and 6 bases at J, leaving 3 bases unmatched. CDR3 amino acids: CATGQGTQPQHF. CDR3 coding DNA: TGTGCCACAGGACAGGGGACTCAGCCCCAGCATTTT.